The entry below gives a single T cell receptor (beta chain) sequence along with its context. Its antigen remains unidentified. This PCR relied on a set of 60 Vbeta primers and 13 Jbeta primers. The table came from immunoSEQ multiplex PCR; TCRdb's copy has only in-frame clones and leaves some out. The sample includes about 240,000 clones, 81% of them seen just once. This sample stems from a study of cytomegalovirus exposure and HLA in healthy donors. The donors were healthy bone marrow donors. Study-wide points: Overall, about 160 TCR beta chains were annotated as cytomegalovirus-associated.

The sequence was obtained from a woman aged 60 to 75 in good health and CMV-seropositive. Sequencing used PBMCs.

The CDR3 sequence is CASSSKGENTEAFF. CDR3 DNA sequence: TGCGCCAGCAGCTCAAAGGGGGAGAACACTGAAGCTTTCTTT. The V call is TRBV4-1, the J call TRBJ1-1; D may be TRBD1 (6 bases). CDR3 length: 14 residues. Germline assignment: CDR1 MGHRA and CDR2 YSYEKL. Trimming stripped 5 bases from V and 1 base from J, with 11 bases between.